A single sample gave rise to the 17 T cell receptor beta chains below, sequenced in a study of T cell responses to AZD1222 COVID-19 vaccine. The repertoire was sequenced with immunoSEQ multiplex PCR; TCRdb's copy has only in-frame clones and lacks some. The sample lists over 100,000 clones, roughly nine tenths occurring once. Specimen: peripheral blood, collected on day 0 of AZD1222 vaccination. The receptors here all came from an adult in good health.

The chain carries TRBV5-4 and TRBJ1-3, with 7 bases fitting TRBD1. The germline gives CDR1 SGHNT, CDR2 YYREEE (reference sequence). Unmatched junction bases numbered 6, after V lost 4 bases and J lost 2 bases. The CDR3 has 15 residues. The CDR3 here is CASSVTGAAGNTIYF. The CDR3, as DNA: TGTGCCAGCAGCGTTACAGGGGCGGCTGGAAACACCATATATTTT. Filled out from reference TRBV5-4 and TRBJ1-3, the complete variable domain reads ETGVTQSPTHLIKTRGQQVTLRCSSQSGHNTVSWYQQALGQGPQFIFQYYREEENGRGNFPPRFSGLQFPNYSSELNVNALELDDSALYLCASSVTGAAGNTIYFGEGSWLTVV.

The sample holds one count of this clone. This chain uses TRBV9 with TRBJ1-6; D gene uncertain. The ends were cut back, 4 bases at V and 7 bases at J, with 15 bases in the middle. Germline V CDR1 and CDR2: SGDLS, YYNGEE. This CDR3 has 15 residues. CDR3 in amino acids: CASSSSIQSNSPLHF. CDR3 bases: TGTGCCAGCAGCAGTAGCATACAGTCAAATTCACCCCTCCACTTT.

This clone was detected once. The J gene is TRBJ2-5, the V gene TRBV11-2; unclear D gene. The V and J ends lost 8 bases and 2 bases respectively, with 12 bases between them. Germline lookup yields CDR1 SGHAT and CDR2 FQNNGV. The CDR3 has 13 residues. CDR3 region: CASPNSEQETQYF. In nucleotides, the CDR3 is TGTGCCAGCCCTAACAGCGAGCAAGAGACCCAGTACTTC.

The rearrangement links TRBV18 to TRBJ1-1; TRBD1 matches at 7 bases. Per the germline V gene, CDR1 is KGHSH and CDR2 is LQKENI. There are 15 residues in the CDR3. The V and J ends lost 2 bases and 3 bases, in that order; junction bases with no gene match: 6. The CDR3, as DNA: TGTGCCAGCTCACCATTTAGCAGGGGGGACACTGAAGCTTTCTTT. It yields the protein CASSPFSRGDTEAFF.

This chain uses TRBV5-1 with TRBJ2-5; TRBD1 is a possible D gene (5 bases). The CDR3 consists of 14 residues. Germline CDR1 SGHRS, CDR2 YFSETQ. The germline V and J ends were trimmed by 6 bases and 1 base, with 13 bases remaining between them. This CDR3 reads CASTLVGVQETQYF. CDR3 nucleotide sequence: TGCGCCAGCACTCTCGTAGGGGTCCAAGAGACCCAGTACTTC.

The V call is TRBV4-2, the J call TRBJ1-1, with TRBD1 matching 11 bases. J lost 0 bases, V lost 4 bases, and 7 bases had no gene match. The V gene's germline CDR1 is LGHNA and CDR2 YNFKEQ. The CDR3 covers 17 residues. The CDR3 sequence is CASSPRDRGAMNTEAFF. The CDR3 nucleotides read TGTGCCAGCAGCCCAAGGGACAGGGGGGCAATGAACACTGAAGCTTTCTTT.

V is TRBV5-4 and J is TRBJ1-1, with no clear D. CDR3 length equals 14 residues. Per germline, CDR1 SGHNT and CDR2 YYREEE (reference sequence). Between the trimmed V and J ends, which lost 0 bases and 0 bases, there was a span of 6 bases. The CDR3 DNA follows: TGTGCCAGCAGCTTGGCGGGAATGAACACTGAAGCTTTCTTT. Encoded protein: CASSLAGMNTEAFF.

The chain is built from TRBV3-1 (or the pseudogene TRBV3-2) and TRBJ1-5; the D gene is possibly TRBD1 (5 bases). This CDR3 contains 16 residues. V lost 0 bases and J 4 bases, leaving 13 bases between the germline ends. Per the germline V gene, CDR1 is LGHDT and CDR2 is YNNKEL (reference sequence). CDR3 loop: CASSQDGGGLNQPQHF. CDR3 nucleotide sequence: TGTGCCAGCAGCCAAGATGGGGGAGGCCTTAATCAGCCCCAGCATTTT.

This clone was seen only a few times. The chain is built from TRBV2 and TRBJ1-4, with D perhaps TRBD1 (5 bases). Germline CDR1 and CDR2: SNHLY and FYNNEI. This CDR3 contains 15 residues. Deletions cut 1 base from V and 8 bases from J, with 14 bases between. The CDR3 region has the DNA TGTGCCAGCAGTGAAGTTGGGGGTTCTTACGAAAAACTGTTTTTT. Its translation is CASSEVGGSYEKLFF.

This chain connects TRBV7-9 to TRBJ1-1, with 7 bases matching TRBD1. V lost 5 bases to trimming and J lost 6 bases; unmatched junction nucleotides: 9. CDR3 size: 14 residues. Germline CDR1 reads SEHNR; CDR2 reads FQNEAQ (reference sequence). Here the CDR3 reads CASSQQQGSAEAFF. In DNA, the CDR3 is TGTGCCAGCAGCCAACAACAGGGGTCGGCTGAAGCTTTCTTT.

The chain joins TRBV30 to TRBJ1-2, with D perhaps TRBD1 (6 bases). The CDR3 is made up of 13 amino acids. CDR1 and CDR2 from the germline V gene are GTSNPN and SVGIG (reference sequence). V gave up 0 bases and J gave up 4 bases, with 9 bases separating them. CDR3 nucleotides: TGTGCCTGGAGTGTCCCAGGGGCCTATGGCTACACCTTC. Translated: CAWSVPGAYGYTF.

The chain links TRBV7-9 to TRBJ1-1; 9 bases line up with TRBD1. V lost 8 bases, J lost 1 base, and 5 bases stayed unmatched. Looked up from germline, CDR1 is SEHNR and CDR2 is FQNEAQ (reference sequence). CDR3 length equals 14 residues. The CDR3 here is CASRDRVGNTEAFF. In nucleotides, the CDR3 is TGTGCCAGCCGGGACAGGGTAGGGAACACTGAAGCTTTCTTT.

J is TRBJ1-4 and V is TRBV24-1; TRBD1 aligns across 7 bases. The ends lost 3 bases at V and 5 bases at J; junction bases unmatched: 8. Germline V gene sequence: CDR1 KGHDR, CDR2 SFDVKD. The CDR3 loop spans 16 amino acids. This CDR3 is CATSDQSRQGNEKLFF. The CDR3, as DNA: TGTGCCACCAGTGATCAGTCCCGACAGGGCAATGAAAAACTGTTTTTT.

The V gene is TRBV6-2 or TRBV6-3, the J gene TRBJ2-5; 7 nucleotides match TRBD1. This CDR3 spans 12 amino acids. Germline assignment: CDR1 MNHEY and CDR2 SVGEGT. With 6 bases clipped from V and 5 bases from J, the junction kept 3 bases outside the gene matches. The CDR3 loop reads CASSDRAETQYF. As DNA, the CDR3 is TGTGCCAGCAGCGACAGGGCTGAGACCCAGTACTTC.

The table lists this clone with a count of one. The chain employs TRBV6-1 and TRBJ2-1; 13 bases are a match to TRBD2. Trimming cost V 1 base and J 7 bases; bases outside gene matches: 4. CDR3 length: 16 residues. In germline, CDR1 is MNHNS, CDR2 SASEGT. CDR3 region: CASSEGTSGRGNEQFF. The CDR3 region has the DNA TGTGCCAGCAGTGAAGGGACTAGCGGGAGAGGAAATGAGCAGTTCTTC.

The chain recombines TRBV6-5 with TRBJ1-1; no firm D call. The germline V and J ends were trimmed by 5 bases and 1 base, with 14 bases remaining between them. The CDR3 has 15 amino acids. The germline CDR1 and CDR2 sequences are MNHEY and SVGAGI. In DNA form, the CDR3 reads TGTGCCAGCAGTCCCCAGTTGGCTGGGAACACTGAAGCTTTCTTT. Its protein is CASSPQLAGNTEAFF.

This CDR3 is CASSQNGQGDQPQHF. The CDR3 DNA is TGTGCCAGCAGCCAAAACGGACAGGGCGATCAGCCCCAGCATTTT. The chain is built from TRBV2 and TRBJ1-5; 8 bases fit TRBD1. The CDR3 extends over 15 amino acids. The V segment lost 6 bases and the J segment 5 bases; nucleotides outside the gene matches: 9. CDR1 SNHLY and CDR2 FYNNEI come from the germline V gene.